A selection of T cell receptor beta chains follows, all from one sample in a study of blood T cell repertoires in COVID-19. Sequencing was performed with immunoSEQ multiplex PCR; in TCRdb, only in-frame clones are kept and a portion is missing. The table has about 380,000 clones, around 89% seen once. Sequenced: PBMCs or T cells enriched from blood (not recorded which). The receptor source for this set is a woman between 18 and 29 years old who had recovered from COVID-19. Both conserved end residues are part of each CDR3. Each record gives: V gene, CDR3 protein.

v_gene: TRBV10-1; CDR3aa: CASSGERGQGPAQPQHF
v_gene: TRBV6-5; CDR3aa: CASSWASREKLFF
v_gene: TRBV9; CDR3aa: CASSAGQQLEKLFF
v_gene: TRBV7-2; CDR3aa: CASSLTEWPETQYF
v_gene: TRBV9; CDR3aa: CASSAPGAGSGNTIYF
v_gene: TRBV28; CDR3aa: CASSLPGRGRVGSPLHF
v_gene: TRBV9; CDR3aa: CASSVGPLAGGNNEQFF
v_gene: TRBV19; CDR3aa: CASQDVSYGYTF
v_gene: TRBV5-5; CDR3aa: CASSIGTASTDTQYF
v_gene: TRBV28; CDR3aa: CASSLSWGQISNQPQHF
v_gene: TRBV28; CDR3aa: CASSLPRGLYEQYF
v_gene: TRBV28; CDR3aa: CASSLPGTGELFF
v_gene: TRBV11-3; CDR3aa: CASSLSLIDSEAFF
v_gene: TRBV18; CDR3aa: CASSRGRQGEGDTQYF
v_gene: TRBV7-9; CDR3aa: CASSLSRGSEKLFF